The present T cell receptor beta chain was sequenced within a study of blood T cell repertoires in COVID-19. The protocol was immunoSEQ multiplex PCR, while the TCRdb copy is restricted to in-frame clones and leaves out a portion. The sample includes roughly 360,000 clones, over 80% of them seen just once. Assignment of participants to cohorts was predicated upon participant-reported clinical history. The TCR originated in a woman between 45 and 65 years old who had recovered from COVID-19. Sequencing was done on a sample of PBMCs or T cells enriched from blood (not recorded which).

CDR3 loop: CASNWADSRVENYNEQFF. As DNA, the CDR3 is TGTGCCAGCAATTGGGCCGACAGCCGAGTGGAAAATTACAATGAGCAGTTCTTC. The J gene is TRBJ2-1, the V gene TRBV7-2, with D possibly matching TRBD1 (5 bases). V lost 7 bases and J lost 4, with 26 bases in between. In germline, CDR1 is SGHTA, CDR2 FQGNSA. The CDR3 has 18 residues. Filled out from reference TRBV7-2 and TRBJ2-1, the complete variable domain reads GAGVSQSPSNKVTEKGKDVELRCDPISGHTALYWYRQSLGQGLEFLIYFQGNSAPDKSGLPSDRFSAERTGGSVSTLTIQRTQQEDSAVYLCASNWADSRVENYNEQFFGPGTRLTVL.